Each of the 31 T cell receptor beta chains below was sequenced from the same sample in a study of OX40 agonist ivuxolimab in advanced cancers. The repertoire was sequenced with immunoSEQ multiplex PCR; TCRdb's copy has only in-frame clones and lacks some. Counted here are 9,500 to 11,000 clones, roughly nine tenths occurring once; the ten biggest clones make up around 28%. Here the sequenced sample was CD4+ or CD8+ T cells sorted from blood, taken in a trial of the OX40 agonist ivuxolimab. These TCRs come from an adult with an advanced solid tumor such as melanoma, head and neck, liver or kidney cancer.

The rearrangement joins TRBV2 to TRBJ2-7; D unresolved. The CDR3 consists of 11 residues. The germline gives CDR1 SNHLY, CDR2 FYNNEI. With 1 base removed from V and 3 bases from J, the gap between germline ends came to 1 base. CDR3 loop: CASSEGYEQYF. The CDR3 nucleotides are TGTGCCAGCAGTGAAGGCTACGAGCAGTACTTC.

This clone is a singleton in its sample. The V and J genes are TRBV28 and TRBJ2-5; 8 positions match TRBD1. The J call could be wrong; TRBJ2-7 is a better fit for the DNA end. The CDR3 is 16 residues long. Germline assignment: CDR1 MDHEN and CDR2 SYDVKM. CDR3 DNA sequence: TGTGCCAGCAGTGGCGTTATGGGACAGGACTCCTACGAGCAGTACTTC. It yields the protein CASSGVMGQDSYEQYF.

Written as DNA, the CDR3 is TGTGCCAGCAGCTTGGCGCAGGGGCCTAAGCGCGAGCAGTACTTC. Translation gives CASSLAQGPKREQYF. This sequence joins TRBV5-6 and TRBJ2-7, with D possibly matching TRBD1 (6 bases). Germline CDR1 SGHDT, CDR2 YYEEEE. Trimming shortened V by 0 bases and J by 6 bases, and 16 bases separated the two germline ends. This CDR3 has 15 amino acids.

This clone was detected only a few times. The CDR3 nucleotides read TGTGCCAGTAGTTTGGCTTCCGATTCCTACGAGCAGTACTTC. Its protein is CASSLASDSYEQYF. The V call is TRBV19, the J call TRBJ2-7; D is ambiguous. The CDR3 length is 14 residues. Germline loops: CDR1 LNHDA, CDR2 SQIVND (reference sequence). V lost 5 bases, J lost 1 base, and 12 bases lay in between.

The chain employs TRBV19 and TRBJ1-1; D remains unclear. CDR3 length: 13 residues. Germline CDR1 LNHDA, CDR2 SQIVND (reference sequence). V was clipped by 3 bases and J by 1 base, with 6 bases between them. The DNA of the CDR3 is TGTGCCAGTAGTATCGGCCCGAACACTGAAGCTTTCTTT. Translation gives CASSIGPNTEAFF.

This sequence joins TRBV10-1 and TRBJ2-7; 7 bases are a match to TRBD1. The junction had 7 bases not matched to a gene; V was cut back by 0 bases and J by 5 bases. CDR1 WNHNN and CDR2 SYGVQD come from the germline V gene (reference sequence). The CDR3 totals 15 residues. The CDR3 is CASSESRQGSDEQYF. The CDR3 nucleotides are TGCGCCAGCAGTGAGTCACGACAGGGTAGCGACGAGCAGTACTTC.

The chain links TRBV10-3 to TRBJ2-1; no clear D gene. This CDR3 spans 16 amino acids. CDR1 is ENHRY and CDR2 is SYGVKD in the germline V gene. V was trimmed by 0 bases and J by 5 bases, leaving 14 bases between them. CDR3 bases: TGTGCCATCAGTGAGTCCGGAAAGGTGTCCAACAATGAGCAGTTCTTC. Protein: CAISESGKVSNNEQFF.

This chain connects TRBV4-1 to TRBJ2-4, with TRBD1 matching 8 bases. The length of the CDR3 is 16 residues. J was trimmed by 9 bases and V by 0 bases; bases with no gene match: 10. Germline V gene sequence: CDR1 MGHRA, CDR2 YSYEKL. The chain's CDR3 is CASSQDWAGGDGIQYF. CDR3 coding DNA: TGCGCCAGCAGCCAAGATTGGGCAGGGGGCGACGGCATTCAGTACTTC.

The chain joins TRBV29-1 to TRBJ1-2; D unclear. CDR3 length equals 12 residues. Trimming took off 4 bases at V and 4 bases at J, with 10 bases between the two ends. Germline CDR1 SQVTM, CDR2 ANQGSEA. CDR3 in DNA: TGCAGCGTTGGTGGCAACCTCTATGGCTACACCTTC. Protein: CSVGGNLYGYTF.

The chain is built from TRBV6-4 and TRBJ1-2; D gene ambiguous. The CDR3 has 13 residues. Per the germline V gene, CDR1 is MRHNA and CDR2 is SNTAGT. The germline V and J ends were trimmed by 6 bases and 1 base, with 9 bases remaining between them. As DNA, the CDR3 is TGTGCCAGCAGACAAGGACTTAACTATGGCTACACCTTC. Protein: CASRQGLNYGYTF.

This rearrangement joins TRBV6-6 to TRBJ2-5; 9 positions match TRBD2. The V segment lost 0 bases and the J segment 2 bases; nucleotides outside the gene matches: 4. This CDR3 has 16 residues. Germline loops: CDR1 MNHNY, CDR2 SVGAGI (reference sequence). The CDR3 nucleotides are TGTGCCAGCAGTTACTCCCAAGGACTAGCGCAAGAGACCCAGTACTTC. This encodes CASSYSQGLAQETQYF.

The CDR3 DNA reads as TGTGCCAGCAGTGAAGGGACAGGGATTCCCTACGAGCAGTACTTC. It is translated as CASSEGTGIPYEQYF. This rearrangement joins TRBV6-1 to TRBJ2-7; TRBD1 agrees at 8 bases. Per germline, CDR1 MNHNS and CDR2 SASEGT. The V segment lost 1 base and the J segment 2 bases; nucleotides outside the gene matches: 4. The CDR3 is 15 amino acids.

The chain combines TRBV10-3 with TRBJ2-7; 9 bases are a match to TRBD1. In germline, CDR1 is ENHRY, CDR2 SYGVKD. V dropped 8 bases and J dropped 3; count of bases not matched to a gene: 2. This CDR3 has 12 amino acids. CDR3 residues: CAIGTGNYEQYF. In DNA form, the CDR3 reads TGTGCCATCGGGACAGGGAACTACGAGCAGTACTTC.

The CDR3 DNA follows: TGTGCCAGCGCGGAGTCAGGTTCTAACTATGGCTACACCTTC. It codes for CASAESGSNYGYTF. The chain is built from TRBV28 and TRBJ1-2; no firm D call. The CDR3 length is 14 residues. V shed 8 bases and J shed 0 bases, with 13 bases lying between them. The germline V gene has CDR1 MDHEN and CDR2 SYDVKM.

The CDR3 DNA reads as TGTGCCAGTAGTATAGATCTGACAGACTATGGCTACACCTTC. Protein product: CASSIDLTDYGYTF. J is TRBJ1-2 and V is TRBV19; TRBD1 might be the D (5 bases). The CDR3 is 14 residues long. Trimming cost V 0 bases and J 3 bases, with 8 bases left between them. Looked up from germline, CDR1 is LNHDA and CDR2 is SQIVND (reference sequence).

The rearrangement links TRBV11-2 to TRBJ2-1; 9 bases are a match to TRBD2. This CDR3 is 18 amino acids long. V was pared by 4 bases and J by 9 bases, with 19 bases of the junction left unmatched. Per the germline V gene, CDR1 is SGHAT and CDR2 is FQNNGV. CDR3 sequence reads: CASSSIFLAGTDPGEQFF. In nucleotides, the CDR3 is TGTGCCAGCAGCTCAATATTTCTAGCGGGAACCGATCCGGGTGAGCAGTTCTTC.

This clone appeared a few times. V gene TRBV7-9 combines with J gene TRBJ2-3; 14 positions match TRBD2. CDR1 SEHNR and CDR2 FQNEAQ come from the germline V gene (reference sequence). The CDR3 runs 17 residues. Germline trimming cut 5 bases from V and 0 bases from J; bases unmatched to any gene: 4. CDR3 in amino acids: CASSPGTSGSSTDTQYF. The CDR3 DNA sequence: TGTGCCAGCAGCCCCGGGACTAGCGGGAGTAGCACAGATACGCAGTATTTT.

This clone occurred once. CDR3 protein: CASSHQGASVIQETQYF. CDR3 DNA: TGTGCCAGCAGTCATCAGGGGGCTAGCGTAATACAAGAGACCCAGTACTTC. V gene TRBV2 combines with J gene TRBJ2-5, with 8 bases that match TRBD1. Germline values: CDR1 SNHLY, CDR2 FYNNEI. This CDR3 spans 17 amino acids. Trimming took 5 bases from V and 2 from J; bases not matched to a gene: 13.

The chain recombines TRBV28 with TRBJ2-3, with D maybe TRBD2 (5 bases). The CDR3 is 15 residues long. Trimming took 2 bases from V and 3 from J, leaving 12 bases between them. In germline, CDR1 is MDHEN, CDR2 SYDVKM. As DNA, the CDR3 is TGTGCCAGCAGTTTACTGGGTACGGGGACAGATACGCAGTATTTT. This translates into CASSLLGTGTDTQYF.

The sample holds one count of this clone. The genes are TRBV5-1 and TRBJ2-6; D gene unclear. The V gene's germline CDR1 is SGHRS and CDR2 YFSETQ. Trimming took 2 bases from V and 1 from J, leaving 4 bases between them. This CDR3 contains 14 residues. The CDR3 protein is CASSLGSGANVLTF. CDR3 coding DNA: TGCGCCAGCAGCTTAGGTTCTGGGGCCAACGTCCTGACTTTC.

The V call is TRBV15, the J call TRBJ2-7; D possibly corresponds to TRBD1 (6 bases). This CDR3 is built from 15 residues. The germline gives CDR1 LNHNV, CDR2 YYDKDF (reference sequence). V was trimmed by 0 bases and J by 3 bases, leaving 12 bases between them. Written as DNA, the CDR3 is TGTGCCACCAGCAGAGAACGGACAGCCCGCTACGAGCAGTACTTC. Residues: CATSRERTARYEQYF.

This clone was detected a few times. The chain uses TRBV4-1 and TRBJ2-7; no definite D call. CDR1 is MGHRA, CDR2 YSYEKL, per germline. V was trimmed by 1 base and J by 1 base, leaving 5 bases between them. This CDR3 has 13 residues. CDR3 in amino acids: CASSQAASYEQYF. The DNA of the CDR3 is TGCGCCAGCAGCCAAGCGGCGTCCTACGAGCAGTACTTC.

The genes are TRBV6-4 and TRBJ2-1, with 9 bases matching TRBD2. The CDR3 consists of 15 residues. CDR1 MRHNA and CDR2 SNTAGT come from the germline V gene. V lost 6 bases to trimming and J lost 1 base; unmatched junction nucleotides: 4. CDR3 region: CASSFLAGSYNEQFF. For the CDR3, the DNA is TGTGCCAGCAGCTTTCTAGCGGGATCCTACAATGAGCAGTTCTTC.

CDR3 region: CASSLVGGLKYEQYF. Here the CDR3 DNA reads TGCGCCAGCAGCTTGGTGGGGGGACTTAAATACGAGCAGTACTTC. The chain uses TRBV5-1 and TRBJ2-7; TRBD2 might be the D (6 bases). V gave up 0 bases and J gave up 4 bases, with 14 bases separating them. The germline V gene encodes CDR1 SGHRS and CDR2 YFSETQ. The CDR3 is 15 amino acids.

V and J are TRBV7-9 and TRBJ1-4; 12 nucleotides align to TRBD1. The CDR3 contains 16 residues. Germline V gene data show CDR1 as SEHNR and CDR2 as FQNEAQ (reference sequence). The J segment lost 8 bases and the V segment lost 5 bases, leaving 9 bases of the junction unmatched. In nucleotides, the CDR3 is TGTGCCAGCAGCACACGGGGACAGGGGGCGGGCGAAAAACTGTTTTTT. Its translation: CASSTRGQGAGEKLFF.

This clone has a single count. The chain employs TRBV29-1 and TRBJ2-7, with a weak D call TRBD2 (5 bases). The CDR3 totals 15 residues. Between the trimmed V and J ends, which lost 4 bases and 3 bases, there was a span of 19 bases. Germline V lookup: CDR1 SQVTM, CDR2 ANQGSEA. CDR3 amino acids: CSVVDGRDFHYEQYF. The CDR3 nucleotides read TGCAGCGTTGTGGATGGCCGGGATTTTCACTACGAGCAGTACTTC.

The V and J genes are TRBV13 and TRBJ2-7; maybe TRBD1 (6 bases). Trimming cost V 2 bases and J 5 bases, with 13 bases left between them. Per the germline V gene, CDR1 is PRHDT and CDR2 is FYEKMQ (reference sequence). The CDR3 runs to 14 residues. The CDR3: CASSLLGSGDEQYF. CDR3 DNA sequence: TGTGCCAGCAGCTTACTGGGATCAGGGGACGAGCAGTACTTC.

The CDR3, as DNA: TGTGCCAGCAGCCCTAGCGGAATCTCCTACGAGCAGTACTTC. The encoded protein is CASSPSGISYEQYF. The chain recombines TRBV7-3 with TRBJ2-7, with 7 bases that match TRBD2. Germline CDR1 SGHTA, CDR2 FQGTGA. CDR3 size: 14 residues. V was clipped by 5 bases and J by 0 bases; unmatched bases: 4.

This sequence joins TRBV7-9 and TRBJ2-7, with a possible D match to TRBD2 (7 bases). The germline V gene has CDR1 SEHNR and CDR2 FQNEAQ (reference sequence). The germline V and J ends were trimmed by 5 bases and 0 bases, with 17 bases remaining between them. The CDR3 totals 16 residues. CDR3 DNA sequence: TGTGCCAGCAGCATGGGGGGGGCACCATCCTCCTACGAGCAGTACTTC. This encodes CASSMGGAPSSYEQYF.

The gene calls are TRBV5-4 and TRBJ2-7, with 7 bases fitting TRBD2. The V segment lost 3 bases and the J segment 6 bases; nucleotides outside the gene matches: 6. The CDR3 spans 13 residues. The germline V gene encodes CDR1 SGHNT and CDR2 YYREEE (reference sequence). The CDR3 is CASSSGTNPEQYF. The CDR3 DNA sequence: TGTGCCAGCAGCTCCGGGACTAACCCCGAGCAGTACTTC. The full variable domain, in which reference TRBV5-4 and TRBJ2-7 provide the parts outside the CDR3, is ETGVTQSPTHLIKTRGQQVTLRCSSQSGHNTVSWYQQALGQGPQFIFQYYREEENGRGNFPPRFSGLQFPNYSSELNVNALELDDSALYLCASSSGTNPEQYFGPGTRLTVT.

This chain links TRBV15 with TRBJ2-7; 8 bases are shared with TRBD2. This CDR3 is built from 15 residues. V lost 5 bases and J lost 2; bases outside the gene matches: 8. Germline CDR1 and CDR2: LNHNV and YYDKDF (reference sequence). CDR3 in DNA: TGTGCCACCAGCGGTCCGGGACTAGGAGCCTACGAGCAGTACTTC. Residues: CATSGPGLGAYEQYF.